This passage covers 27 T cell receptor beta chains from one sample sequenced in a study of regulatory T cells in long-lasting Graves disease. Construction of TCR beta libraries relied on iRepertoire HTBI primers and on Arm-PCR targeting CDR3 regions. Each CDR3 protein is one row after TCRdb ran MiXCR on the multiplex PCR reads. The table has roughly 380,000 distinct CDR3 sequences, less than 20% seen once. Time point denoted: newly diagnosed GD, antithyroid drugs for less than 3 months. PBMC RNA served as the TCR library source. The material sequenced was peripheral blood mononuclear cells (PBMCs), taken at new diagnosis, from a patient treated with antithyroid drugs. The receptors here all came from a female donor with Graves disease.

As regards this clonotype: This could be a read error, since a much larger clone is one nucleotide away. The J gene is TRBJ1-2, the V gene TRBV5-6; TRBD1 agrees at 9 bases. CDR1 SGHDT and CDR2 YYEEEE come from the germline V gene. J was trimmed by 1 base and V by 3 bases; bases with no gene match: 7. The CDR3 consists of 16 residues. The CDR3: CASSSQQGAYNYGYTF. The CDR3 nucleotides read TGTGCCAGCAGCTCCCAACAGGGGGCATATAACTATGGCTACACCTTC.

The chain is built from TRBV10-3 and TRBJ2-5, with 8 bases matching TRBD1. The CDR3 consists of 19 residues. Germline V gene data show CDR1 as ENHRY and CDR2 as SYGVKD. Germline trimming cut 0 bases from V and 5 bases from J; bases unmatched to any gene: 17. CDR3 nucleotide sequence: TGTGCCATCAGTGAGTCCCCCCCATTGACAGGGGATTTGAGTGAGACCCAGTACTTC. Protein sequence: CAISESPPLTGDLSETQYF.

Details on this clonotype: With a much larger clone just one base away, this may be a read error. For the CDR3, the DNA is TGTGCCAGCATTGGCAGCTTGAACACTGAAGCTTTCTTT. Its protein is CASIGSLNTEAFF. The genes are TRBV6-1 and TRBJ1-1; no firm D call. V was shortened by 7 bases and J by 0 bases, with 9 bases between the two germline ends. The CDR3 sequence is 13 residues long. Germline-derived CDR1 and CDR2 are MNHNS and SASEGT.

This sequence joins TRBV19 and TRBJ1-5; tentative D call: TRBD1 (5 bases). Germline V gene data show CDR1 as LNHDA and CDR2 as SQIVND (reference sequence). V lost 5 bases to trimming and J lost 7 bases, with 15 bases between them. The CDR3 has 14 amino acids. The DNA for the CDR3 is TGTGCCAGTAGTTCTTGGGGCAGGGAACAGCCCCAGCATTTT. As protein: CASSSWGREQPQHF.

This clonotype was seen repeatedly, ten times or more. The rearrangement uses TRBV12-3 or TRBV12-4 and TRBJ2-7; D is perhaps TRBD1 or TRBD2 (5 bases each). Trimming removed 3 bases from V and 2 bases from J, with 14 bases in between. The CDR3 runs 15 residues. As DNA, the CDR3 is TGTGCCAGCAGTTTCGGTCGCCAGGGAGCCTACGAGCAGTACTTC. Protein: CASSFGRQGAYEQYF.

In its sample, this clonotype was seen a few times. This chain uses TRBV7-9 with TRBJ1-2; D is undetermined. Trimming removed 5 bases from V and 1 base from J, with 11 bases in between. The CDR3 consists of 14 residues. Germline loops: CDR1 SEHNR, CDR2 FQNEAQ (reference sequence). CDR3 region: CASSPDTHNYGYTF. CDR3 nucleotides: TGTGCCAGCAGCCCCGACACCCATAACTATGGCTACACCTTC.

The chain joins TRBV6-1 to TRBJ2-7, with D perhaps matching TRBD1 or TRBD2 (5 bases each). The CDR3 is 13 residues long. Deletions cut 7 bases from V and 0 bases from J, with 10 bases between. The V gene's germline CDR1 is MNHNS and CDR2 SASEGT. The CDR3 here is CASIGTVSYEQYF. The CDR3 nucleotides read TGTGCCAGCATCGGGACGGTCTCCTACGAGCAGTACTTC.

This clonotype was found a few times. The V call is TRBV6-1, the J call TRBJ2-3; TRBD1 agrees at 9 bases. The germline V gene encodes CDR1 MNHNS and CDR2 SASEGT. The CDR3 is 15 residues long. The trim removed 2 bases at V and 1 base at J, leaving 1 base unmatched. CDR3 residues: CASSERDRGTDTQYF. DNA of the CDR3: TGTGCCAGCAGTGAAAGGGACAGGGGCACAGATACGCAGTATTTT.

This chain joins TRBV6-1 and TRBJ1-3; D might be TRBD1 (6 bases). Trimming pared 5 bases from V and 0 bases from J, leaving 17 bases between. The CDR3 sequence is 17 residues long. In germline, CDR1 is MNHNS, CDR2 SASEGT. CDR3 in amino acids: CASSPWTADVSGNTIYF. As DNA, the CDR3 is TGTGCCAGCAGTCCATGGACAGCCGACGTCTCTGGAAACACCATATATTTT.

There are a few counts of this clonotype. V is TRBV10-3 and J is TRBJ1-1; D call uncertain. The CDR3 loop spans 12 amino acids. Germline CDR1 reads ENHRY; CDR2 reads SYGVKD. Trimming pared 6 bases from V and 1 base from J, leaving 6 bases between. The CDR3 is CAIREQNTEAFF. As DNA, the CDR3 is TGTGCCATCAGGGAACAGAACACTGAAGCTTTCTTT.

In its sample, this clonotype was seen many times. The genes are TRBV6-1 and TRBJ2-6; D gene unclear. V lost 1 base and J lost 2, with 18 bases in between. From germline, CDR1 is MNHNS and CDR2 SASEGT. The CDR3 loop spans 19 amino acids. CDR3 DNA sequence: TGTGCCAGCAGTGAAGTATGGTACGGGTGGTGGGCTGGGGCCAACGTCCTGACTTTC. This codes for CASSEVWYGWWAGANVLTF.

The sample holds a few counts of this clonotype. J is TRBJ2-3 and V is TRBV9, with D tentatively TRBD1 (5 bases). The germline CDR1 and CDR2 sequences are SGDLS and YYNGEE. This CDR3 is built from 14 residues. Trimming stripped 3 bases from V and 2 bases from J, with 10 bases between. CDR3 sequence (DNA): TGTGCCAGCAGCGAGGGGAATCCCACAGATACGCAGTATTTT. This translates into CASSEGNPTDTQYF.

The rearrangement uses TRBV3-1 and TRBJ2-1; D is unresolved. Germline V lookup: CDR1 LGHDT, CDR2 YNNKEL (reference sequence). The CDR3 is 13 residues long. Trimming shortened V by 2 bases and J by 3 bases, and 5 bases separated the two germline ends. The CDR3 sequence: CASSQISYNEQFF. In nucleotides, the CDR3 is TGTGCCAGCAGCCAAATCAGCTACAATGAGCAGTTCTTC.

This clonotype was seen a handful of times. V is TRBV10-3 and J is TRBJ2-7, with D possibly TRBD1 on 6 matching bases. Looked up from germline, CDR1 is ENHRY and CDR2 is SYGVKD. CDR3 length equals 13 residues. The V end was cut by 6 bases, the J end by 3 bases, with 12 bases between. In nucleotides, the CDR3 is TGTGCCATCAGCCCGGGACAACTCTACGAGCAGTACTTC. As protein: CAISPGQLYEQYF.

The chain is built from TRBV12-3 or TRBV12-4 and TRBJ2-3; 9 nucleotides align to TRBD2. The J segment lost 9 bases and the V segment lost 9 bases, leaving 13 bases of the junction unmatched. The length of the CDR3 is 14 residues. This CDR3 reads CASHSGRTTGTQYF. The DNA of the CDR3 is TGTGCCAGTCATAGCGGGAGAACTACGGGCACGCAGTATTTT.

This clonotype was recorded many times. The chain employs TRBV24-1 and TRBJ2-5, with D possibly being TRBD2 (5 bases). The CDR3 has 15 residues. The V gene lost 3 bases and the J gene lost 1 base, with 11 bases spanning the gap. CDR1 KGHDR and CDR2 SFDVKD come from the germline V gene. The CDR3 DNA reads TGTGCCACCAGTGATCCCGGGATCAGCCAAGAGACCCAGTACTTC. Its protein is CATSDPGISQETQYF.

This clonotype was detected only once. The CDR3 DNA is TGTGCCAGCTCACCACGGAAGGGAGGGCTCACTAATGAAAAACTGTTTTTT. Translated, it gives CASSPRKGGLTNEKLFF. The chain has TRBV18 and TRBJ1-4; no clear D gene. This CDR3 has 17 residues. Germline assignment: CDR1 KGHSH and CDR2 LQKENI. V shed 1 base and J shed 2 bases, with 14 bases lying between them.

This clonotype occurred a few times. The V call is TRBV2, the J call TRBJ2-1, with TRBD1 matching 8 bases. CDR1 is SNHLY and CDR2 is FYNNEI in the germline V gene. V shed 3 bases and J 5 bases; nucleotides not matched to a gene: 6. This CDR3 has 15 residues. CDR3 sequence reads: CASSDRGQVDNEQFF. CDR3 bases: TGTGCCAGCAGTGATCGGGGACAGGTCGACAATGAGCAGTTCTTC.

Turning to this clonotype: Only one base separates this from a far larger clonotype, so it likely reflects a read error. CDR3 in amino acids: CASSLEGGQAYEQFF. CDR3 coding DNA: TGTGCCAGCAGCTTAGAAGGCGGGCAAGCCTACGAGCAGTTCTTC. The chain carries TRBV7-2 and TRBJ2-1; D might be TRBD2 (5 bases). The CDR3 loop spans 15 amino acids. Germline V gives CDR1 SGHTA, CDR2 FQGNSA. V lost 1 base to trimming and J lost 10 bases, with 17 bases between them.

V usage is TRBV20-1 and J usage is TRBJ1-3; the D is unclear. The ends were cut back, 5 bases at V and 0 bases at J, with 17 bases in the middle. The CDR3 runs 16 residues. Germline CDR1 and CDR2: DFQATT and SNEGSKA (reference sequence). The chain's CDR3 is CSAPRFHRRSGNTIYF. The CDR3, as DNA: TGCAGTGCTCCCCGTTTTCACAGACGCTCTGGAAACACCATATATTTT.

This clonotype was counted ten times or more. The gene calls are TRBV12-3 or TRBV12-4 and TRBJ1-1, with a possible D match to TRBD1 (6 bases). The V end lost 7 bases, the J end lost 3 bases, and 18 bases lay between the germline ends. The CDR3 runs to 15 residues. CDR3 DNA: TGTGCCAGCATTTTGAGGGGCAGGGGATACACTGAAGCTTTCTTT. Protein sequence: CASILRGRGYTEAFF.

This clonotype was counted a few times. The chain has TRBV29-1 and TRBJ1-1; no clear D. The CDR3 covers 11 residues. The V end was cut by 5 bases, the J end by 3 bases, with 7 bases between. CDR1 is SQVTM and CDR2 is ANQGSEA in the germline V gene. The CDR3 sequence is CSVRQHTEAFF. CDR3 DNA: TGCAGCGTTAGGCAGCACACTGAAGCTTTCTTT.

This clonotype was counted at least ten times. The J gene is TRBJ2-1, the V gene TRBV6-2 or TRBV6-3; 9 bases are a match to TRBD1. V shed 0 bases and J 1 base; nucleotides not matched to a gene: 4. CDR1 and CDR2 from the germline V gene are MNHEY and SVGEGT. The CDR3 is 17 amino acids. The chain's CDR3 is CASSYSPDRGSYNEQFF. CDR3 sequence (DNA): TGTGCCAGCAGTTACTCCCCGGACAGGGGATCCTACAATGAGCAGTTCTTC.

This clonotype came up a few times. CDR3 bases: TGTGCCAGCAGCCGGGACTCTTGGAGCTCTGGGGCCAACGTCCTGACTTTC. It specifies CASSRDSWSSGANVLTF. The chain uses TRBV28 and TRBJ2-6; tentatively, D is TRBD2 (6 bases). Germline V lookup: CDR1 MDHEN, CDR2 SYDVKM. The CDR3 has 17 residues. V was pared by 6 bases and J by 0 bases, with 15 bases between.

The sample holds many counts of this clonotype. The chain combines TRBV7-9 with TRBJ1-1; unclear D gene. Germline V gene data show CDR1 as SEHNR and CDR2 as FQNEAQ (reference sequence). Between the trimmed V and J ends, which lost 5 bases and 0 bases, there was a span of 10 bases. The CDR3 runs to 14 residues. Here the CDR3 reads CASSPGRLNTEAFF. CDR3 bases: TGTGCCAGCAGCCCAGGACGGTTGAACACTGAAGCTTTCTTT. Drawing the rest from reference TRBV7-9 and TRBJ1-1, the complete variable domain is DTGVSQNPRHKITKRGQNVTFRCDPISEHNRLYWYRQTLGQGPEFLTYFQNEAQLEKSRLLSDRFSAERPKGSFSTLEIQRTEQGDSAMYLCASSPGRLNTEAFFGQGTRLTVV.

This clonotype showed up many times. The rearrangement uses TRBV3-1 and TRBJ1-6; TRBD1 might be the D (6 bases). The CDR3 is 14 amino acids. Trimming took 2 bases from V and 8 from J, leaving 10 bases between them. Germline values: CDR1 LGHDT, CDR2 YNNKEL (reference sequence). CDR3 amino acids: CASSQLSGDSPLHF. The CDR3 DNA reads as TGTGCCAGCAGCCAACTTTCAGGGGATTCACCCCTCCACTTT.

This clonotype was picked up many times. V usage is TRBV6-2 or TRBV6-3 and J usage is TRBJ1-5, with D tentatively TRBD1 (5 bases). Germline V gene lookup returns CDR1 MNHEY and CDR2 SVGEGT. V was cut by 8 bases and J by 16 bases, with 15 bases left in between. The CDR3 is 10 residues long. The CDR3 sequence: CASGGVGVHF. CDR3 in DNA: TGTGCCAGCGGGGGGGTCGGAGTCCATTTT.